This T cell receptor (beta chain) was recovered during a study of blood T cell repertoires in COVID-19 (dated by TCRdb to the early 2020s). General notes on the study: Samples covering the acute and convalescent phases of COVID-19 were provided by collaborators in the United States, Italy and Spain. Subjects who had been exposed to COVID-19, were actively infected with it, or had recovered from it provided the deeply sampled blood TCRbeta repertoires that made up the dataset. A freely available public database, intended as a resource for researchers studying the immune response to SARS-CoV-2, is where the repertoires were released. HLA class I and class II types, where available, came from metadata supplied by the sample provider rather than from assay-based typing. Samples came from the ongoing ImmuneRACE study (first 160 participants) plus 1,254 subjects from 6 global collaborators. Nearly every sample came with metadata listing a de-identified subject ID, COVID-19 status, age in years and sex. The prospective study material was composed of cDNA or gDNA derived from T cells, B-cell-depleted T cells, or PBMCs.

Broader findings and caveats from the paper: How much clinical and demographic metadata was included differed by source and by participant, and the metadata was provided uncurated.

TCRbeta CDR3 regions were amplified from genomic DNA using the immunoSEQ Assay, a bias-controlled multiplex PCR. As for the original processing: The number of nucleated cells in each sample was estimated by amplification of reference gene primers within the assay. To quantify the absolute abundance of each unique TCRbeta CDR3 rearrangement, sequence reads were collapsed and filtered. Productive Simpson clonality was computed per sample as the square root of Simpson's diversity index over productive rearrangements. The clones in this table, taken by TCRdb from immuneACCESS, are in-frame only. Not every clone is retained; where verified, under half of the shortfall comes from an unresolved V gene, and the cause of the rest is unknown. The DNA was the basis for D and trimming; V, J and clone size are from that table. In all, the sample holds fewer than 85,000 clones, and approximately 83% of those were seen once. The biggest ten clones account for around 4.5% of the sample.

Each collaborating institution followed its own protocols to collect whole blood in K2EDTA tubes. For TCRbeta analysis, collaborators shipped samples in one of three forms: frozen whole blood, isolated PBMCs, or DNA extracted from either of those sample types. A note on this clone: There is no known antigen for this receptor. No quality values exist for individual bases; no much larger clone is one base distant.

Trimming at the junction amounts to 3 bases on V and 7 bases on J, and the germline ends lie 21 bases apart. The CDR3 numbers 15 residues from cysteine through phenylalanine. CDR3 DNA is the only sequence kept; it has 45 bases, read in frame from the first base. CDR1 and CDR2, per the germline V gene (reference sequence), are DFQATT and SNEGSKA. The sequence was collected from a woman aged 55-69 years with acute or convalescent COVID-19. Sequenced input: peripheral blood. The chain joins TRBV20-1 to TRBJ1-2; the D gene is not confidently resolved. This receptor carries the CDR3 CSASTGRPGERGYTF. The DNA is TGCAGTGCTAGTACTGGCAGACCGGGAGAGCGTGGCTACACCTTC.